The rows below give T cell receptor beta chains drawn from one sample of a study of T cell responses to AZD1222 COVID-19 vaccine. TCRdb keeps only in-frame clones here, not all; method: immunoSEQ multiplex PCR. The sample shows around 62,000 clones, 80% to 90% of them seen only once. The sample consisted of peripheral blood, taken on day 0 of AZD1222 vaccination. These receptors all stem from an adult in good health. The CDR3 runs from the conserved cysteine through the conserved F or W. The order of the fields is D gene, V gene, J gene, clone size, CDR3 protein, CDR3 DNA. A D gene is named only where the DNA matches it firmly. Clone sizes are given selectively: once, few, many, or a class where the clone is expanded.

D gene: NA; V gene: TRBV11-2; J gene: TRBJ2-7; clone size: NA; CDR3 protein: CASSPPSYEQYF; CDR3 DNA: TGTGCCAGCAGCCCACCTTCCTACGAGCAGTACTTC
D gene: TRBD1; V gene: TRBV5-1; J gene: TRBJ1-4; clone size: NA; CDR3 protein: CASSRGQGARHEKLFF; CDR3 DNA: TGCGCCAGCAGCCGGGGACAGGGGGCGCGACATGAAAAACTGTTTTTT
D gene: NA; V gene: TRBV7-9; J gene: TRBJ2-5; clone size: NA; CDR3 protein: CASSLAGAAETQYF; CDR3 DNA: TGTGCCAGCAGCTTAGCCGGGGCGGCAGAGACCCAGTACTTC
D gene: NA; V gene: TRBV20-1; J gene: TRBJ2-3; clone size: NA; CDR3 protein: CSATDSYTQYF; CDR3 DNA: TGCAGTGCCACCGACAGTTATACGCAGTATTTT
D gene: NA; V gene: TRBV10-2; J gene: TRBJ1-1; clone size: NA; CDR3 protein: CASLVMNTEAFF; CDR3 DNA: TGCGCCAGCTTGGTTATGAACACTGAAGCTTTCTTT
D gene: NA; V gene: TRBV5-1; J gene: TRBJ2-5; clone size: NA; CDR3 protein: CASSLVAGFGETQYF; CDR3 DNA: TGCGCCAGCAGCTTGGTGGCAGGGTTCGGAGAGACCCAGTACTTC
D gene: NA; V gene: TRBV6-6; J gene: TRBJ1-2; clone size: NA; CDR3 protein: CASSSDSGYTF; CDR3 DNA: TGTGCCAGCAGTTCGGACTCTGGCTACACCTTC
D gene: NA; V gene: TRBV2; J gene: TRBJ2-5; clone size: NA; CDR3 protein: CASGPTGETQYF; CDR3 DNA: TGTGCCAGCGGTCCAACGGGGGAGACCCAGTACTTC
D gene: TRBD1; V gene: TRBV2; J gene: TRBJ1-5; clone size: NA; CDR3 protein: CATTGTGGVGQPQHF; CDR3 DNA: TGTGCCACCACCGGGACAGGGGGCGTAGGTCAGCCCCAGCATTTT
D gene: NA; V gene: TRBV6-6; J gene: TRBJ1-2; clone size: once; CDR3 protein: CASSYSMHLNYGYTF; CDR3 DNA: TGTGCCAGCAGTTACTCGATGCACCTAAACTATGGCTACACCTTC
D gene: TRBD1; V gene: TRBV30; J gene: TRBJ1-4; clone size: once; CDR3 protein: CAWRPPGRGNEKLFF; CDR3 DNA: TGTGCCTGGAGGCCCCCGGGCAGGGGGAATGAAAAACTGTTTTTT
D gene: NA; V gene: TRBV7-3; J gene: TRBJ2-1; clone size: NA; CDR3 protein: CASSLSSRVNNEQFF; CDR3 DNA: TGTGCCAGCAGCTTATCTAGCCGTGTCAACAATGAGCAGTTCTTC
D gene: NA; V gene: TRBV5-1; J gene: TRBJ1-2; clone size: NA; CDR3 protein: CASSLDQGGGYTF; CDR3 DNA: TGCGCCAGCAGCTTGGATCAGGGCGGTGGCTACACCTTC